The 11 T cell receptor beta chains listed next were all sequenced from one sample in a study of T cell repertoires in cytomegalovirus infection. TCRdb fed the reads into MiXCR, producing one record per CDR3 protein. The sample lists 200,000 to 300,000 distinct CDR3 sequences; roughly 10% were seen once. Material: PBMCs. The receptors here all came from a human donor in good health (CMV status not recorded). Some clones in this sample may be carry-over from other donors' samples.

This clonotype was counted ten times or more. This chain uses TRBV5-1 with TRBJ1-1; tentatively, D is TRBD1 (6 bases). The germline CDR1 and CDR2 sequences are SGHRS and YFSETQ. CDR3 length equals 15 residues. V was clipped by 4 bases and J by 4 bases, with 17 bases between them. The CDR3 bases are TGCGCCAGCAGCCCACGGGGGGGCCCTGCCACTGAAGCTTTCTTT. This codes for CASSPRGGPATEAFF.

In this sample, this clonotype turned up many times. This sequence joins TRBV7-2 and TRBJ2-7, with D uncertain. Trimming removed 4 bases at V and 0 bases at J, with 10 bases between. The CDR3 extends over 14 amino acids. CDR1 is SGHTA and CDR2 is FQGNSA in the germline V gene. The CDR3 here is CASSSGRSSYEQYF. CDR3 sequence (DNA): TGTGCCAGCAGCTCCGGCCGGAGCTCCTACGAGCAGTACTTC.

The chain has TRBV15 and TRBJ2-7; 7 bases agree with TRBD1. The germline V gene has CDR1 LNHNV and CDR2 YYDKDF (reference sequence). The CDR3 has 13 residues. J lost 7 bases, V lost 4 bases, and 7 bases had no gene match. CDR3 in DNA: TGTGCCACCAGCAAGGGAACAGGGGTAGAGCAGTACTTC. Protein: CATSKGTGVEQYF.

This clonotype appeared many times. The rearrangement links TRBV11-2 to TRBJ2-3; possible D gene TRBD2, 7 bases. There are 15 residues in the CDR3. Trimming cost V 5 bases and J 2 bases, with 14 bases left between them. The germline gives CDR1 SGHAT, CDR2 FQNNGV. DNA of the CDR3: TGTGCCAGCAGCCTCGCGGGGGCTCCCACAGATACGCAGTATTTT. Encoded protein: CASSLAGAPTDTQYF.

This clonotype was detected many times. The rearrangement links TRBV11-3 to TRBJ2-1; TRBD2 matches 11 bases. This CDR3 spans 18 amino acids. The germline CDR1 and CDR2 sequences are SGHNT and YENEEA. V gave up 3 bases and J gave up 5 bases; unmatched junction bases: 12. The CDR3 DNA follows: TGTGCCAGCAGCTTGGGTAGCGGGGGGGCCTGGGGACACAATGAGCAGTTCTTC. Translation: CASSLGSGGAWGHNEQFF.

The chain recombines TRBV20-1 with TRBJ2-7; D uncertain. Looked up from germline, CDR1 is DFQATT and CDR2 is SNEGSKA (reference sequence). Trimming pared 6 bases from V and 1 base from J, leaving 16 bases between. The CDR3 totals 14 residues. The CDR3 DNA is TGCAGTGCATCTGGACGGCCAACTTCCTACGAGCAGTACTTC. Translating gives CSASGRPTSYEQYF.

In DNA form, the CDR3 reads TGTGCCAGCAGCTCTCCAGCACTAGCGGGAGACGAGCAGTACTTC. Amino acids: CASSSPALAGDEQYF. This rearrangement joins TRBV7-4 to TRBJ2-7, with TRBD2 matching over 11 bases. Per germline, CDR1 SGHVT and CDR2 SQSDAQ. V lost 4 bases, J lost 5 bases, and 7 bases stayed unmatched. There are 15 residues in the CDR3. The complete variable domain, with remaining parts taken from reference TRBV7-4 and TRBJ2-7, reads GAGVSQSPRYKVAKRGRDVALRCDSISGHVTLYWYRQTLGQGSEVLTYSQSDAQRDKSGRPSGRFSAERPERSVSTLKIQRTEQGDSAVYLCASSSPALAGDEQYFGPGTRLTVT.

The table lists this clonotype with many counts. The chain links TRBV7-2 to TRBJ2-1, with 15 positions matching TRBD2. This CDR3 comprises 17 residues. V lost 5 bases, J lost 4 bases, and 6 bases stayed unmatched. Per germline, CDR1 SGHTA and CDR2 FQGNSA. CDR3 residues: CASSAGLAGGLYNEQFF. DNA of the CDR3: TGTGCCAGCAGCGCAGGACTAGCGGGAGGGTTGTACAATGAGCAGTTCTTC.

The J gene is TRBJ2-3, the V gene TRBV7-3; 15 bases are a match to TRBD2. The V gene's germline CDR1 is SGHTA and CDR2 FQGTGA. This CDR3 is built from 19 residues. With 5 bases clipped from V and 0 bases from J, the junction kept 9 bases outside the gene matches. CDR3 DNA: TGTGCCAGCAGCCCCGGACTAGCGGGAGGGACTATTAGCACAGATACGCAGTATTTT. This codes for CASSPGLAGGTISTDTQYF.

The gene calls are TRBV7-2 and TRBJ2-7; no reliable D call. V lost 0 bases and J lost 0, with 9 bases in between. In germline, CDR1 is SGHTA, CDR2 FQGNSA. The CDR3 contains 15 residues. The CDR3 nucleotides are TGTGCCAGCAGCTTAGCGAGAGCCAGCTCCTACGAGCAGTACTTC. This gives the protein CASSLARASSYEQYF. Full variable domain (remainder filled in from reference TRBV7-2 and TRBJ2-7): GAGVSQSPSNKVTEKGKDVELRCDPISGHTALYWYRQSLGQGLEFLIYFQGNSAPDKSGLPSDRFSAERTGGSVSTLTIQRTQQEDSAVYLCASSLARASSYEQYFGPGTRLTVT.

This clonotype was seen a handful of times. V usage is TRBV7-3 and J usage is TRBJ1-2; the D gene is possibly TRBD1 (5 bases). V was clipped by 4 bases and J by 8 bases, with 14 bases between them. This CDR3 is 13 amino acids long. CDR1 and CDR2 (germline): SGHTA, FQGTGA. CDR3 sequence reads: CASSSRDGRGYTF. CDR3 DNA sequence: TGTGCCAGCAGCTCCCGGGACGGCAGAGGCTACACCTTC.